A selection of T cell receptor beta chains follows, all from one sample in a study of blood T cell repertoires in COVID-19. The repertoire was sequenced with immunoSEQ multiplex PCR; TCRdb's copy has only in-frame clones and lacks some. Here the sample spans about 380,000 clones, 88% being singletons. The specimen was PBMCs or T cells enriched from blood (not recorded which). The receptor source for this set is a woman younger than 30 who had recovered from COVID-19. Each CDR3 is given with its conserved first and last residue. Each record gives: J gene, clone size, D gene, CDR3 length, V gene, CDR3 DNA, CDR3 protein. The D gene is left open where the match is weak. Not all rows give a size; the values are once, few, many and, for expanded clones, a class.

TRBJ2-3 NA TRBD2 15 TRBV9 TGTGCCAGCAGCGTAGGCGGGGGGCGGACAGATACGCAGTATTTT CASSVGGGRTDTQYF
TRBJ1-5 NA NA 16 TRBV28 TGTGCCAGCAGTTTAAGTCAGGGTAGGGGCAATCAGCCCCAGCATTTT CASSLSQGRGNQPQHF
TRBJ1-2 NA NA 15 TRBV11-2 TGTGCCAGCAGCTTAGCTATCGATTTCAACTATGGCTACACCTTC CASSLAIDFNYGYTF
TRBJ1-2 NA NA 12 TRBV7-9 TGTGCCAGCAGCCTTACAGACTATGGCTACACCTTC CASSLTDYGYTF
TRBJ1-4 NA TRBD1 14 TRBV10-3 TGTGCCAGCGCGTACCGGGACAGCGACGAAAAACTGTTTTTT CASAYRDSDEKLFF
TRBJ1-5 NA NA 13 TRBV25-1 TGTGCCAGCAGTGACGGGGGCAATCAGCCCCAGCATTTT CASSDGGNQPQHF
TRBJ2-3 few NA 18 TRBV24-1 TGTGCCACCAGTGATTTGCAAATGGCAGGGATCGGCACAGATACGCAGTATTTT CATSDLQMAGIGTDTQYF
TRBJ1-6 NA TRBD1 17 TRBV7-9 TGTGCCAGCAGCGGAACAGGGGAACCTAGCTATAATTCACCCCTCCACTTT CASSGTGEPSYNSPLHF
TRBJ2-6 NA TRBD1 17 TRBV9 TGTGCCAGCAGCGTAGAACAGGGGAAGGCTGGGGCCAACGTCCTGACTTTC CASSVEQGKAGANVLTF
TRBJ1-3 NA TRBD1 17 TRBV6-1 TGTGCCAGCAGTGAAGATTTATTAGGGGGCGAAGGAAACACCATATATTTT CASSEDLLGGEGNTIYF
TRBJ1-5 NA NA 14 TRBV24-1 TGTGCCACCGCGAGGCAGGGTAGCAATCAGCCCCAGCATTTT CATARQGSNQPQHF